This T cell receptor (beta chain) was obtained from a study of shared clonotypes between healthy human individuals. Study-wide results and limits: Shared clonotypes across all four donors exceeded non-shared ones in generation probability. Naive subsets tended to show greater estimated richness than memory subsets.

Germline lookup yields CDR1 MNHNS and CDR2 SASEGT. The CDR3 sequence is 12 residues long. The V gene lost 4 bases and the J gene lost 15 bases, with 16 bases spanning the gap. This clone occurred once. Its target is unknown. Per sorted-subset replicate PCR, input was roughly 200 ng DNA, representing about 32,000 T cell genomes. TCRdb's copy holds only in-frame clones and misses some; the assay was immunoSEQ multiplex PCR. The sample includes nearly 1,000,000 clones, approximately 80% seen only once; the top ten take approximately 1.5%. Naive CD4+ cells were CD45RA-selected; the remaining cells were memory.

The chain couples TRBV6-1 to TRBJ2-1; D unresolved. This TCR was recovered from a man younger than 35 in good health. Sequencing used memory CD4+ T cells sorted from blood. This sample's subset: CD45RA-negative fraction. The CDR3: CASSVNPLPPFF. The CDR3 nucleotides are TGTGCCAGCAGTGTGAACCCTCTTCCCCCGTTCTTC.